The rows below give T cell receptor beta chains drawn from one sample of a study of beta chain features in type 1 diabetes. Assay used: immunoSEQ multiplex PCR; TCRdb lists only in-frame clones, some missing. The sample carries more than 250,000 clones, roughly 21% recorded once. Source material: naive CD4+ T cells from blood. These receptors were taken from a woman in her 40s with type 1 diabetes. The CDR3 runs from the conserved cysteine through the conserved F or W. Each record gives: V gene, D gene, CDR3 protein. D genes are given only for firm matches.

v_gene: TRBV28
d_gene: TRBD1
CDR3aa: CASRTTGGTEAFF

v_gene: TRBV7-9
d_gene: TRBD2
CDR3aa: CASSLRAGVYNEQFF

v_gene: TRBV29-1
d_gene: TRBD1
CDR3aa: CSSQGQPNNEQFF

v_gene: TRBV5-1
d_gene: NA
CDR3aa: CASSLAYSQETQYF

v_gene: TRBV5-1
d_gene: NA
CDR3aa: CASSLGRDYGYTF

v_gene: TRBV9
d_gene: TRBD1
CDR3aa: CASSAGQDYGYTF

v_gene: TRBV29-1
d_gene: NA
CDR3aa: CSVDPAYGVNEQFF

v_gene: TRBV20-1
d_gene: NA
CDR3aa: CSASQGQPQHF

v_gene: TRBV5-1
d_gene: NA
CDR3aa: CASSPGATNEKLFF

v_gene: TRBV20-1
d_gene: NA
CDR3aa: CSAPTGGYTF

v_gene: TRBV4-2
d_gene: TRBD2
CDR3aa: CASSNQGLAENEQFF

v_gene: TRBV9
d_gene: TRBD2
CDR3aa: CASSVGWGGVGGGELFF

v_gene: TRBV4-2
d_gene: TRBD1
CDR3aa: CASSFDRGVYGYTF

v_gene: TRBV7-9
d_gene: TRBD2
CDR3aa: CASSFPTSGRRSNEQFF

v_gene: TRBV27
d_gene: NA
CDR3aa: CASRGVDLPGYTF

v_gene: TRBV7-2
d_gene: NA
CDR3aa: CASSPPAYEQYF

v_gene: TRBV10-3
d_gene: NA
CDR3aa: CAISESSPRGEQYF

v_gene: TRBV5-1
d_gene: TRBD1
CDR3aa: CASSLGQGTNTEAFF

v_gene: TRBV5-1
d_gene: TRBD1
CDR3aa: CASSSGQGDYNEQFF

v_gene: TRBV7-9
d_gene: TRBD2
CDR3aa: CASSLVGLAGDYEQYF

v_gene: TRBV29-1
d_gene: NA
CDR3aa: CSVEVQPNTEAFF

v_gene: TRBV10-3
d_gene: TRBD1
CDR3aa: CAIMRTGSSYEQYF

v_gene: TRBV4-3
d_gene: NA
CDR3aa: CASSPQGNTEAFF

v_gene: TRBV5-6
d_gene: TRBD1
CDR3aa: CASSFEYGTGDSPLHF

v_gene: TRBV30
d_gene: NA
CDR3aa: CACGHQTGNTIYF

v_gene: TRBV28
d_gene: TRBD1
CDR3aa: CASSSPGTGVQYNEQFF

v_gene: TRBV4-2
d_gene: NA
CDR3aa: CASSPFPGAFNNEQFF

v_gene: TRBV28
d_gene: TRBD2
CDR3aa: CASTPGGSSYNEQFF

v_gene: TRBV7-9
d_gene: NA
CDR3aa: CASSNSGNTEAFF

v_gene: TRBV4-3
d_gene: NA
CDR3aa: CASSQVRAGANVLTF

v_gene: TRBV27
d_gene: TRBD1
CDR3aa: CASSYRDSFTDTQYF

v_gene: TRBV19
d_gene: TRBD2
CDR3aa: CASTLGTSGNYEQYF

v_gene: TRBV29-1
d_gene: NA
CDR3aa: CSAGARADTEAFF

v_gene: TRBV7-2
d_gene: TRBD1
CDR3aa: CASSSTGTVYGYTF

v_gene: TRBV29-1
d_gene: NA
CDR3aa: CSVGLDYEQYF

v_gene: TRBV4-1
d_gene: NA
CDR3aa: CASSQVSGYSTDTQYF

v_gene: TRBV29-1
d_gene: NA
CDR3aa: CSVGTIYTGELFF

v_gene: TRBV6-6
d_gene: NA
CDR3aa: CASSPTRSYNEQFF

v_gene: TRBV5-1
d_gene: NA
CDR3aa: CASSFSQRASSYNEQFF

v_gene: TRBV5-4
d_gene: NA
CDR3aa: CASSLSTSIQVSPLHF

v_gene: TRBV18
d_gene: TRBD2
CDR3aa: CASSRLAGVSTDTQYF